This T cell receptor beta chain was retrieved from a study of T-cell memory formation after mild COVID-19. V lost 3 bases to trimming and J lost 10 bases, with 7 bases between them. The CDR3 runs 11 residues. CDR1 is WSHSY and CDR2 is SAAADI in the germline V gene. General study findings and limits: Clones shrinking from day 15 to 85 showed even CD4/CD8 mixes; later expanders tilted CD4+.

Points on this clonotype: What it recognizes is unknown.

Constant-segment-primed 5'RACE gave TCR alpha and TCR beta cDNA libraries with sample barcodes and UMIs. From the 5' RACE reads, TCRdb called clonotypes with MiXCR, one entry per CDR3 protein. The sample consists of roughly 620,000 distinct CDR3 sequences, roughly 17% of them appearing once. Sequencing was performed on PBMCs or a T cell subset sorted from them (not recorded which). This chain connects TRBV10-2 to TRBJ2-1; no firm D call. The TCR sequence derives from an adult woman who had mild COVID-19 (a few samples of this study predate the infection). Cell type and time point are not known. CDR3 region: CASSDAREQFF. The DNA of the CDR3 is TGCGCCAGCAGTGATGCCAGGGAGCAGTTCTTC.